These 31 T cell receptor beta chains share one sample of origin, sequenced in a study of cytomegalovirus exposure and HLA in healthy donors. In the PCR, 60 Vbeta and 13 Jbeta primers were used. The protocol was immunoSEQ multiplex PCR, while the TCRdb copy is restricted to in-frame clones and leaves out a portion. The data contain some 200,000 clones, approximately 70% of them singletons. The sequencing input was PBMCs. The receptors here all came from a man aged 40-49 years in good health and CMV-seropositive.

The genes are TRBV19 and TRBJ1-5; TRBD1 is a possible D gene (6 bases). The CDR3 covers 14 residues. Germline V gene lookup returns CDR1 LNHDA and CDR2 SQIVND (reference sequence). V lost 5 bases, J lost 4 bases, and 12 bases lay in between. The CDR3 DNA reads as TGTGCCAGTAGTTTCGGACAGCGAAATCAGCCCCAGCATTTT. Encoded protein: CASSFGQRNQPQHF.

J is TRBJ2-7 and V is TRBV10-2, with D perhaps TRBD1 (6 bases). V was clipped by 6 bases and J by 7 bases, with 13 bases between them. This CDR3 has 12 amino acids. Per germline, CDR1 WSHSY and CDR2 SAAADI. CDR3 bases: TGCGCCAGCAGGCTTTTGACAGGAGAGCAGTACTTC. Its translation is CASRLLTGEQYF.

The V call is TRBV29-1, the J call TRBJ1-2; a possible D gene is TRBD1 (5 bases). The CDR3 loop spans 15 amino acids. Germline lookup yields CDR1 SQVTM and CDR2 ANQGSEA. Trimming removed 3 bases from V and 2 bases from J, with 16 bases in between. The CDR3 sequence is CSVDSQAGRNYGYTF. In nucleotides, the CDR3 is TGCAGCGTTGATTCCCAGGCAGGGAGGAACTATGGCTACACCTTC. The complete variable domain, with remaining parts taken from reference TRBV29-1 and TRBJ1-2, reads SAVISQKPSRDICQRGTSLTIQCQVDSQVTMMFWYRQQPGQSLTLIATANQGSEATYESGFVIDKFPISRPNLTFSTLTVSNMSPEDSSIYLCSVDSQAGRNYGYTFGSGTRLTVV.

This chain connects TRBV29-1 to TRBJ1-2, with 7 bases that match TRBD1. Germline CDR1 SQVTM, CDR2 ANQGSEA. With V trimmed by 7 bases and J by 2 bases, 10 bases remained unmatched. The CDR3 is 14 amino acids. The CDR3 DNA reads TGCAGCGACCTCCGGGACAGAGAGAACTATGGCTACACCTTC. Protein product: CSDLRDRENYGYTF.

Comments on this clone: At one boundary the junction diverges from the germline segment, which might be a read error. This sequence joins TRBV7-9 and TRBJ1-4; D not resolved. Germline-derived CDR1 and CDR2 are SEHNR and FQNEAQ (reference sequence). CDR3 length equals 14 residues. CDR3 amino acids: CSSSPGFGGEKLFF. The CDR3 DNA is TGTTCCAGCAGCCCCGGGTTCGGCGGCGAAAAACTGTTTTTT.

The table lists this clone with a few counts. The chain carries TRBV15 and TRBJ2-7; unclear D gene. Looked up from germline, CDR1 is LNHNV and CDR2 is YYDKDF (reference sequence). The CDR3 is 16 residues long. Trimming cost V 4 bases and J 10 bases, with 26 bases left between them. CDR3 loop: CATSITSGSGSAKQYF. CDR3 bases: TGTGCCACCAGCATCACTTCTGGTTCCGGGTCAGCGAAACAGTACTTC.

This chain connects TRBV6-5 to TRBJ1-2; D remains ambiguous. CDR1 is MNHEY and CDR2 is SVGAGI in the germline V gene. The V end lost 0 bases, the J end lost 8 bases, and 16 bases lay between the germline ends. The CDR3 runs 15 residues. The CDR3 loop reads CASSYSPSYPLGYTF. The CDR3 DNA follows: TGTGCCAGCAGTTACTCACCCTCCTACCCCCTCGGCTACACCTTC.

V is TRBV4-3 and J is TRBJ2-5; D is ambiguous. The germline V gene encodes CDR1 LGHNA and CDR2 YSLEER. The V gene lost 0 bases and the J gene lost 5 bases, with 7 bases spanning the gap. This CDR3 is 13 amino acids long. As DNA, the CDR3 is TGCGCCAGCAGCCAAGACGCCGGGGAGACCCAGTACTTC. Protein product: CASSQDAGETQYF.

The rearrangement uses TRBV14 and TRBJ1-4; no clear D gene. The CDR3 loop spans 14 amino acids. The V and J ends lost 6 bases and 7 bases respectively, with 15 bases between them. Germline assignment: CDR1 SGHDN and CDR2 FVKESK. This chain's CDR3 is CASSPGLFGEKLFF. Here the CDR3 DNA reads TGTGCCAGCAGTCCCGGACTTTTTGGTGAAAAACTGTTTTTT.

The J gene is TRBJ2-5, the V gene TRBV25-1; 9 bases agree with TRBD2. The DNA matches TRBJ2-7 better at its end, which makes the J call doubtful. The CDR3 has 14 amino acids. Looked up from germline, CDR1 is MGHDK and CDR2 is SYGVNS. CDR3 protein: CASSVAGVLYEQYF. The CDR3 DNA sequence: TGTGCCAGCAGTGTAGCGGGGGTATTGTACGAGCAGTACTTC.

This clone was seen a few times. The chain recombines TRBV5-6 with TRBJ1-5; tentative D call: TRBD1 (5 bases). CDR3 length equals 15 residues. From germline, CDR1 is SGHDT and CDR2 YYEEEE. Trimming left V 1 base short and J 1 base short, with 9 bases between. CDR3 coding DNA: TGTGCCAGCAGCTTGCTAGGGGAAAGCAATCAGCCCCAGCATTTT. This translates into CASSLLGESNQPQHF.

The chain uses TRBV5-1 and TRBJ1-1; 7 bases align to TRBD1. This CDR3 comprises 12 residues. The V gene end was trimmed by 4 bases and the J gene end by 7 bases; junction bases not matched to a gene: 4. Per the germline V gene, CDR1 is SGHRS and CDR2 is YFSETQ. The CDR3 reads CASSDDRVEAFF. The CDR3 region has the DNA TGCGCCAGCAGCGACGACAGGGTTGAAGCTTTCTTT.

The V and J genes are TRBV5-1 and TRBJ2-3, with 10 bases matching TRBD2. The CDR3 contains 16 residues. The germline gives CDR1 SGHRS, CDR2 YFSETQ. The ends lost 2 bases at V and 6 bases at J; junction bases unmatched: 9. For the CDR3, the DNA is TGCGCCAGCAGCTTTAGCGGGGGGCCGGCCCAGGATACGCAGTATTTT. Amino acids: CASSFSGGPAQDTQYF.

The chain links TRBV7-6 to TRBJ2-1; TRBD1 matches 8 bases. Germline lookup yields CDR1 SGHVS and CDR2 FNYEAQ. This CDR3 comprises 14 residues. The J segment lost 4 bases and the V segment lost 2 bases, leaving 1 base of the junction unmatched. CDR3 amino acids: CASSLNRGYNEQFF. CDR3 DNA sequence: TGTGCCAGCAGCTTAAACAGGGGGTACAATGAGCAGTTCTTC.

As to this clone: Other DNA sequences of this sample code for an identical CDR3. The rearrangement links TRBV10-3 to TRBJ2-7; D ambiguous. There are 14 residues in the CDR3. Between the trimmed V and J ends, which lost 6 bases and 0 bases, there was a span of 12 bases. Germline loops: CDR1 ENHRY, CDR2 SYGVKD. The chain's CDR3 is CAISGGSISYEQYF. The CDR3 coding sequence is TGTGCCATCAGCGGCGGATCCATCTCCTACGAGCAGTACTTC.

V and J are TRBV5-1 and TRBJ2-2, with 7 bases lining up with TRBD1. Per the germline V gene, CDR1 is SGHRS and CDR2 is YFSETQ. The CDR3 spans 15 residues. Losses at the gene ends were 0 bases for V and 3 bases for J; bases not matched to a gene: 2. For the CDR3, the DNA is TGCGCCAGCAGCTTGGCTGGGACAGACACCGGGGAGCTGTTTTTT. This encodes CASSLAGTDTGELFF. Complete variable domain (other parts from reference TRBV5-1 and TRBJ2-2): KAGVTQTPRYLIKTRGQQVTLSCSPISGHRSVSWYQQTPGQGLQFLFEYFSETQRNKGNFPGRFSGRQFSNSRSEMNVSTLELGDSALYLCASSLAGTDTGELFFGEGSRLTVL.

This chain links TRBV23-1 with TRBJ1-1, with D possibly matching TRBD1 (6 bases). TRBV23-1 is an open reading frame, and its role is uncertain. The CDR3 contains 14 residues. V was clipped by 2 bases and J by 10 bases, with 17 bases between them. The CDR3 sequence: CASSQTGRTSGAFF. The CDR3, as DNA: TGCGCCAGCAGTCAAACAGGGCGTACTTCTGGAGCTTTCTTT.

As concerns this clone: One end of the junction fails to match germline, which may point to a read error. J is TRBJ2-7 and V is TRBV27; 7 nucleotides align to TRBD1. This CDR3 spans 13 amino acids. The germline V gene has CDR1 MNHEY and CDR2 SMNVEV (reference sequence). The CDR3 protein is CASSLSPGTENHF. The CDR3 DNA is TGTGCCAGCAGTTTATCCCCCGGGACAGAGAACCACTTC.

The V call is TRBV4-2, the J call TRBJ2-7; 7 bases are shared with TRBD1. The germline V gene encodes CDR1 LGHNA and CDR2 YNFKEQ. Losses at the gene ends were 1 base for V and 5 bases for J; bases not matched to a gene: 17. The CDR3 runs 18 residues. The chain's CDR3 is CASSQVDIGTAARDEQYF. CDR3 coding DNA: TGTGCCAGCAGCCAAGTCGATATAGGGACAGCCGCCAGAGACGAGCAGTACTTC.

The rearrangement joins TRBV18 to TRBJ1-6; maybe TRBD1 (6 bases). From germline, CDR1 is KGHSH and CDR2 LQKENI. The CDR3 runs to 15 residues. Trimming removed 3 bases from V and 10 bases from J, with 16 bases in between. Here the CDR3 reads CASSPSSDSSSPLHF. CDR3 DNA sequence: TGTGCCAGCTCACCTTCTTCGGACAGCAGCTCACCCCTCCACTTT.

The V and J genes are TRBV18 and TRBJ2-1; 7 bases match TRBD1. J gave up 0 bases and V 4 bases, and 9 bases lay outside the gene matches. This CDR3 comprises 17 residues. Looked up from germline, CDR1 is KGHSH and CDR2 is LQKENI. CDR3 sequence reads: CASSLRGQSGSYNEQFF. The CDR3 nucleotides are TGTGCCAGCTCACTTCGGGGACAGTCGGGCTCCTACAATGAGCAGTTCTTC.

This clone was recorded only once. The gene calls are TRBV12-5 and TRBJ2-7; 8 bases line up with TRBD2. The CDR3 is 14 amino acids. Germline assignment: CDR1 LGHNT and CDR2 FRNRAP. After removal of 5 bases from V and 2 bases from J, the junction contained 5 bases not matched to a gene. The CDR3 DNA reads TGTGCTAGTGGTCGGGGGGGTAAGACCTACGAGCAGTACTTC. The encoded protein is CASGRGGKTYEQYF.

V and J are TRBV2 and TRBJ1-5; TRBD1 aligns across 7 bases. J was trimmed by 0 bases and V by 7 bases; bases with no gene match: 6. CDR3 length: 15 amino acids. Germline-derived CDR1 and CDR2 are SNHLY and FYNNEI. CDR3 region: CASTSTGNSNQPQHF. The DNA of the CDR3 is TGTGCCAGCACTTCGACAGGGAATAGCAATCAGCCCCAGCATTTT.

The chain uses TRBV6-5 and TRBJ1-5; tentatively, D is TRBD1 (6 bases). The V and J ends lost 6 bases and 5 bases respectively, with 11 bases between them. The CDR3 contains 13 residues. The V gene's germline CDR1 is MNHEY and CDR2 SVGAGI. The CDR3 sequence is CASRTHRDQPQHF. The CDR3 DNA reads as TGTGCCAGCAGAACCCACAGGGATCAGCCCCAGCATTTT.

The chain links TRBV6-5 to TRBJ1-2, with D hard to call. Germline CDR1 reads MNHEY; CDR2 reads SVGAGI. The CDR3 spans 12 residues. The ends were cut back, 11 bases at V and 4 bases at J, with 14 bases in the middle. CDR3 loop: CAVVALPYGYTF. CDR3 in DNA: TGTGCCGTCGTGGCCCTCCCCTATGGCTACACCTTC.

CDR3: CSAQGGGNQPQHF. DNA for the CDR3: TGCAGCGCCCAAGGGGGCGGCAATCAGCCCCAGCATTTT. The chain combines TRBV29-1 with TRBJ1-5; TRBD1 aligns across 7 bases. CDR1 and CDR2 from the germline V gene are SQVTM and ANQGSEA. CDR3 length equals 13 residues. V shed 7 bases and J 2 bases; nucleotides not matched to a gene: 5.

CDR3 DNA: TGTGCCAGCAGCTTGGCGACATACAACTATGGCTACACCTTC. Encoded protein: CASSLATYNYGYTF. The V call is TRBV5-4, the J call TRBJ1-2; D remains unclear. Germline V lookup: CDR1 SGHNT, CDR2 YYREEE (reference sequence). Trimming shortened V by 0 bases and J by 2 bases, and 8 bases separated the two germline ends. The CDR3 length is 14 residues.

This rearrangement joins TRBV4-1 to TRBJ1-1, with no clear D. Germline values: CDR1 MGHRA, CDR2 YSYEKL. The CDR3 runs to 16 residues. Trimming took off 0 bases at V and 2 bases at J, with 13 bases between the two ends. The DNA for the CDR3 is TGCGCCAGCAGCCAAGATGGGAGGGATATAAACACTGAAGCTTTCTTT. This encodes CASSQDGRDINTEAFF.

This rearrangement joins TRBV5-1 to TRBJ2-7; TRBD2 might be the D (7 bases). Trimming removed 0 bases from V and 6 bases from J, with 13 bases in between. The CDR3 runs to 14 residues. Germline CDR1 reads SGHRS; CDR2 reads YFSETQ. CDR3 in DNA: TGCGCCAGCAGCTTGGGGGGGGGCCCGGGCGAGCAGTACTTC. It translates to CASSLGGGPGEQYF.

This clone occurred a few times. V is TRBV13 and J is TRBJ2-3; the match to TRBD2 covers 11 bases. Germline loops: CDR1 PRHDT, CDR2 FYEKMQ (reference sequence). The CDR3 contains 16 residues. V lost 0 bases to trimming and J lost 1 base; unmatched junction nucleotides: 0. CDR3 amino acids: CASSLGLAGGTDTQYF. CDR3 nucleotide sequence: TGTGCCAGCAGCTTAGGACTAGCGGGGGGCACAGATACGCAGTATTTT. The entire variable domain, with the rest obtained from reference TRBV13 and TRBJ2-3, is as follows: AAGVIQSPRHLIKEKRETATLKCYPIPRHDTVYWYQQGPGQDPQFLISFYEKMQSDKGSIPDRFSAQQFSDYHSELNMSSLELGDSALYFCASSLGLAGGTDTQYFGPGTRLTVL.

The V gene is TRBV19, the J gene TRBJ2-7; 7 nucleotides match TRBD1. CDR3 length equals 13 residues. Per germline, CDR1 LNHDA and CDR2 SQIVND (reference sequence). The J segment lost 5 bases and the V segment lost 5 bases, leaving 6 bases of the junction unmatched. The CDR3 loop reads CASSADRVNEQYF. The CDR3 DNA reads TGTGCCAGTAGTGCCGACAGGGTAAACGAGCAGTACTTC.